The rows below give T cell receptor beta chains drawn from one sample of a study of glioma-infiltrating T cells after dendritic cell vaccination. Only in-frame clones appear in the TCRdb table, and some are missing; sequencing was by immunoSEQ multiplex PCR. The data show just under 60,000 clones, about 86% seen once. Sample: blood, taken after dendritic cell vaccination. These TCRs come from a human donor with glioblastoma. The CDR3 runs from the conserved cysteine through the conserved F or W. The D gene is left open where the match is weak. Clone size is not always given. Where it is, it says once, few, many or a class for expanded clones.

clone size	V gene	J gene	D gene	CDR3 protein	CDR3 DNA
-	TRBV6-4	TRBJ2-3	TRBD1	CASSRGTGPDTQYF	TGTGCCAGCAGTAGGGGGACAGGGCCCGATACGCAGTATTTT
-	TRBV5-4	TRBJ1-2	-	CASRSAGAGYGYTF	TGTGCCAGCAGGTCCGCGGGGGCCGGCTATGGCTACACCTTC
-	TRBV4-3	TRBJ2-5	TRBD2	CASSQELLSGGPLEARETQYF	TGCGCCAGCAGCCAAGAGCTTCTGAGCGGGGGCCCCCTCGAGGCCCGAGAGACCCAGTACTTC
-	TRBV7-9	TRBJ2-1	TRBD2	CASSYGTSGGNEQFF	TGTGCCAGCAGCTACGGGACTAGCGGGGGGAATGAGCAGTTCTTC
-	TRBV5-4	TRBJ2-5	-	CASSLGGFGVTQYF	TGTGCCAGCAGCTTGGGAGGGTTCGGGGTGACCCAGTACTTC
-	TRBV27	TRBJ2-1	TRBD2	CASSLGPSGGYNEQFF	TGTGCCAGCAGTTTAGGGCCTAGCGGGGGGTACAATGAGCAGTTCTTC
-	TRBV5-1	TRBJ2-3	-	CASSLLSGTDTQYF	TGCGCCAGCAGCCTTCTTAGCGGCACAGATACGCAGTATTTT
few	TRBV11-3	TRBJ2-1	-	CASSLGFRGYNEQFF	TGTGCCAGCAGCTTAGGTTTCAGGGGATACAATGAGCAGTTCTTC
-	TRBV6-1	TRBJ1-6	-	CASSEVVSFTGDYSPLHF	TGTGCCAGCAGTGAAGTGGTCAGTTTCACCGGGGATTATTCACCTCTCCACTTT
few	TRBV19	TRBJ2-7	-	CATSSVGASSYEQYF	TGTGCCACCTCGAGTGTAGGGGCGTCGTCCTACGAGCAGTACTTC
-	TRBV18	TRBJ2-2	TRBD1	CASSPTGTGDAGELFF	TGTGCCAGCTCACCGACCGGGACAGGGGATGCCGGGGAGCTGTTTTTT
-	TRBV27	TRBJ2-7	TRBD1	CASRTGGVINEQYF	TGTGCCAGCAGGACAGGGGGCGTCATCAACGAGCAGTACTTC
-	TRBV5-8	TRBJ1-5	-	CASSGTGYSNQPQHF	TGTGCCAGCAGCGGAACAGGATATAGCAATCAGCCCCAGCATTTT
-	TRBV10-3	TRBJ1-1	-	CAISESEGSLRAFF	TGTGCCATCAGTGAGTCAGAGGGCAGCCTGAGGGCTTTCTTT
-	TRBV7-9	TRBJ2-5	-	CASRRRTEETQYF	TGTGCCAGCAGACGAAGGACTGAAGAGACCCAGTACTTC
-	TRBV7-2	TRBJ1-6	-	CASSYGGGSPLHF	TGTGCCAGCAGCTATGGGGGGGGTTCACCCCTCCACTTT
-	TRBV5-4	TRBJ2-3	TRBD1	CASSSPGTGHTDTQYF	TGTGCCAGCAGTTCTCCCGGGACAGGGCACACAGATACGCAGTATTTT
-	TRBV10-2	TRBJ2-5	-	CASSWTAHETQYF	TGCGCCAGCAGTTGGACTGCCCACGAGACCCAGTACTTC
-	TRBV6-1	TRBJ2-7	-	CASSEAPGRSGYEQYF	TGTGCCAGCAGTGAAGCCCCGGGTCGGTCTGGCTACGAGCAGTACTTC
-	TRBV7-2	TRBJ1-1	-	CASSLVVANTEAFF	TGTGCCAGCAGCTTAGTCGTGGCGAACACTGAAGCTTTCTTT
-	TRBV11-3	TRBJ1-1	-	CASSPRRGRTEAFF	TGTGCCAGCAGCCCCCGTAGAGGAAGAACTGAAGCTTTCTTT
few	TRBV7-8	TRBJ2-6	-	CASSLPSGANVLTF	TGTGCCAGCAGCCTCCCCTCTGGGGCCAACGTCCTGACTTTC
-	TRBV13	TRBJ1-3	TRBD1	CASSLQGTAGNTIYF	TGTGCCAGCAGCCTACAGGGGACGGCTGGAAACACCATATATTTT
-	TRBV6-1	TRBJ2-1	TRBD2	CASSPRGGAYNEQFF	TGTGCCAGCAGTCCTCGGGGGGGCGCCTACAATGAGCAGTTCTTC
once	TRBV30	TRBJ1-3	TRBD1	CAWDTGGSGNTIYF	TGTGCCTGGGATACAGGGGGCTCTGGAAACACCATATATTTT
-	TRBV29-1	TRBJ1-1	TRBD1	CSVKDRGVSTEAFF	TGCAGCGTTAAGGACAGGGGAGTCTCCACTGAAGCTTTCTTT
-	TRBV4-1	TRBJ1-2	-	CASSQITFLKGVGQWGYTF	TGCGCCAGCAGCCAAATCACTTTCCTCAAAGGGGTGGGACAATGGGGCTACACCTTC
-	TRBV30	TRBJ2-3	TRBD1	CAWTQGATRTDTQYF	TGTGCCTGGACACAGGGGGCGACCCGCACAGATACGCAGTATTTT
few	TRBV2	TRBJ1-4	-	CASRSGYNEKLFF	TGTGCCAGCAGATCAGGGTATAACGAAAAACTGTTTTTT
-	TRBV5-5	TRBJ2-7	-	CASSITGVRDSSYEQYF	TGTGCCAGCAGCATTACGGGGGTTCGGGACAGTTCCTACGAGCAGTACTTC
-	TRBV5-1	TRBJ1-4	TRBD1	CASSLEPGGDEKLFF	TGCGCCAGCAGCTTGGAGCCAGGGGGCGACGAAAAACTGTTTTTT
-	TRBV19	TRBJ1-2	-	CASSSTMTGANYGYTF	TGTGCCAGTAGTTCCACCATGACAGGAGCTAACTATGGCTACACCTTC
medium-sized	TRBV10-2	TRBJ1-1	-	CASSESLEGNTEAFF	TGCGCCAGCAGTGAGTCCTTAGAGGGGAACACTGAAGCTTTCTTT
-	TRBV11-2	TRBJ1-2	TRBD1	CASRATGGYGYTF	TGTGCCAGCAGGGCAACAGGGGGCTATGGCTACACCTTC
-	TRBV7-2	TRBJ1-6	-	CASSSTLGNSPLHF	TGTGCCAGCAGCTCAACCCTCGGTAATTCACCCCTCCACTTT
-	TRBV7-9	TRBJ2-1	TRBD2	CASSSSAGAYNEQFF	TGTGCCAGCAGCTCCTCAGCGGGGGCCTACAATGAGCAGTTCTTC
-	TRBV7-2	TRBJ1-2	-	CASSLAVGRGGYGYTF	TGTGCCAGCAGCTTAGCTGTGGGGAGAGGGGGCTATGGCTACACCTTC
-	TRBV7-3	TRBJ2-1	-	CASSLTVYNEQFF	TGTGCCAGCAGCCTTACAGTTTACAATGAGCAGTTCTTC
once	TRBV7-3	TRBJ2-5	TRBD1	CASSLGTGVETQYF	TGTGCCAGCAGCCTCGGGACAGGGGTCGAGACCCAGTACTTC
-	TRBV9	TRBJ2-1	-	CASTPTGGLYNEQFF	TGTGCCAGCACCCCTACGGGGGGCTTATACAATGAGCAGTTCTTC
-	TRBV19	TRBJ1-2	-	CASSSDLGLSYGYTF	TGTGCCAGTAGTAGTGATCTGGGGCTGTCCTATGGCTACACCTTC
-	TRBV6-6	TRBJ2-7	-	CASSYSHAEGSYEQYF	TGTGCCAGCAGTTACTCTCACGCGGAGGGTTCCTACGAGCAGTACTTC
-	TRBV5-1	TRBJ1-2	TRBD1	CASSSVTGGGNYGYTF	TGCGCCAGCAGCTCGGTGACAGGAGGGGGCAACTATGGCTACACCTTC
once	TRBV27	TRBJ2-1	TRBD1	CASSTWDRGPHNEQFF	TGTGCCAGCAGTACCTGGGACAGGGGGCCTCACAATGAGCAGTTCTTC
-	TRBV6-6	TRBJ1-4	TRBD1	CASSYRQGAWEKLFF	TGTGCCAGCAGTTACCGACAGGGGGCGTGGGAAAAACTGTTTTTT
-	TRBV11-2	TRBJ2-3	TRBD1	CASSLGTGEGDTQYF	TGTGCCAGCAGCTTAGGGACAGGGGAAGGAGATACGCAGTATTTT
-	TRBV10-3	TRBJ2-7	TRBD1	CAISEGQGKDYEQYF	TGTGCCATCAGTGAGGGACAGGGCAAGGACTACGAGCAGTACTTC
once	TRBV11-3	TRBJ1-6	TRBD1	CASSLGQNQNSPLHF	TGTGCCAGCAGCTTGGGACAGAATCAAAATTCACCCCTCCACTTT
-	TRBV5-1	TRBJ2-7	-	CASSFRGEQYF	TGCGCCAGCAGCTTTCGGGGCGAGCAGTACTTC
-	TRBV5-6	TRBJ2-7	-	CASSLASYYEQYF	TGTGCCAGCAGCTTGGCTAGCTACTACGAGCAGTACTTC
-	TRBV27	TRBJ1-5	TRBD1	CASIKTGGAGQPQHF	TGTGCCAGCATTAAGACAGGGGGCGCCGGTCAGCCCCAGCATTTT
-	TRBV13	TRBJ2-3	TRBD2	CASSTLAGGRDTQYF	TGTGCCAGCAGCACATTAGCGGGGGGGCGAGATACGCAGTATTTT
-	TRBV27	TRBJ1-1	-	CACGGAMNTEAFF	TGTGCCTGCGGGGGAGCGATGAACACTGAAGCTTTCTTT
-	TRBV6-5	TRBJ1-1	TRBD1	CASSHDRGETTEAFF	TGTGCCAGCAGTCACGACAGGGGTGAAACTACTGAAGCTTTCTTT
-	TRBV4-3	TRBJ1-1	-	CASRSDGGSTEAFF	TGCGCCAGCAGGTCGGATGGAGGGTCCACTGAAGCTTTCTTT
-	TRBV6-1	TRBJ2-5	TRBD2	CASLLRLAGGETQYF	TGTGCCAGTTTACTGCGATTAGCGGGAGGAGAGACCCAGTACTTC
few	TRBV7-9	TRBJ1-5	TRBD1	CASSLGGQHDQPQHF	TGTGCCAGCAGCTTAGGGGGACAGCACGATCAGCCCCAGCATTTT